This T cell receptor beta chain was retrieved from a study of T cell responses to AZD1222 COVID-19 vaccine. In regard to this clone: What it binds is not known.

Findings of the study overall: Unmutated variant regions reportedly attract nearly half of all spike-specific TCRs.

Assay: immunoSEQ multiplex PCR; the TCRdb copy retains only in-frame clones and omits some. The table lists over 150,000 clones, 90% of them singletons. The germline gives CDR1 SGHNT, CDR2 YENEEA. V dropped 5 bases and J dropped 5; count of bases not matched to a gene: 6. This CDR3 spans 15 amino acids. This receptor was obtained from an adult in good health. The V gene is TRBV11-3, the J gene TRBJ2-2; 9 positions match TRBD1. The sequencing used peripheral blood, collected on day 0 of AZD1222 vaccination. The chain's CDR3 is CASSPGQGRTGELFF. CDR3 nucleotides: TGTGCCAGCAGCCCTGGACAGGGGCGGACCGGGGAGCTGTTTTTT.